The 23 T cell receptor beta chains below come from one sample, sequenced in a study of shared clonotypes between healthy human individuals. TCRdb keeps only in-frame clones here, not all; method: immunoSEQ multiplex PCR. Of over 1.5 million clones in the sample, 95% to 99% are singletons; the top ten hold less than 0.55%. The sample comprised naive CD4+ T cells sorted from blood. The subset denotes: CD45RA+ positively selected. The origin of the receptors is a man aged 25-45 years in good health.

V and J are TRBV5-1 and TRBJ2-1, with TRBD2 matching over 11 bases. CDR3 length: 16 amino acids. CDR1 SGHRS and CDR2 YFSETQ come from the germline V gene. Trimming cost V 4 bases and J 9 bases; bases outside gene matches: 12. The chain's CDR3 is CASSVLAGGPSSEQFF. DNA of the CDR3: TGCGCCAGCAGCGTATTAGCGGGAGGGCCGTCAAGTGAGCAGTTCTTC.

This rearrangement joins TRBV7-6 to TRBJ2-3; TRBD2 agrees at 7 bases. This CDR3 comprises 14 residues. Germline V CDR1 and CDR2: SGHVS, FNYEAQ. The V gene end was trimmed by 5 bases and the J gene end by 4 bases; junction bases not matched to a gene: 6. Written as DNA, the CDR3 is TGTGCCAGCAGCCCTTTACGGGAGGCAGATACGCAGTATTTT. As protein: CASSPLREADTQYF.

The chain carries TRBV5-1 and TRBJ2-2; the match to TRBD1 covers 8 bases. The CDR3 loop spans 14 amino acids. The germline V gene has CDR1 SGHRS and CDR2 YFSETQ. The ends lost 6 bases at V and 2 bases at J; junction bases unmatched: 3. The CDR3 loop reads CASKAGGNTGELFF. In DNA form, the CDR3 reads TGCGCCAGCAAAGCAGGGGGCAACACCGGGGAGCTGTTTTTT.

The V call is TRBV7-2, the J call TRBJ2-7; 8 bases agree with TRBD1. CDR3 length: 13 residues. Germline CDR1 SGHTA, CDR2 FQGNSA. With 4 bases clipped from V and 7 bases from J, the junction kept 6 bases outside the gene matches. CDR3 in DNA: TGTGCCAGCAGCTCCGACAGGGGCGGAGAGCAGTACTTC. Protein: CASSSDRGGEQYF.

The chain joins TRBV5-1 to TRBJ1-4; 11 bases agree with TRBD1. The CDR3 is 17 residues long. CDR1 and CDR2 (germline): SGHRS, YFSETQ. The V and J ends lost 0 bases and 7 bases, in that order; junction bases with no gene match: 8. The CDR3 spells CASSLGTGGAGSEKLFF. In nucleotides, the CDR3 is TGCGCCAGCAGCTTGGGGACAGGGGGCGCGGGTTCTGAAAAACTGTTTTTT.

The rearrangement uses TRBV18 and TRBJ1-5; D unresolved. CDR1 and CDR2 from the germline V gene are KGHSH and LQKENI. V lost 4 bases, J lost 5 bases, and 18 bases lay in between. This CDR3 is built from 16 residues. The CDR3 region has the DNA TGTGCCAGCTCACATCTTTCGGGATCCGGCGATCAGCCCCAGCATTTT. Its translation is CASSHLSGSGDQPQHF.

V and J are TRBV28 and TRBJ2-5; 10 bases fit TRBD2. Unmatched junction bases numbered 3, after V lost 3 bases and J lost 5 bases. CDR3 size: 14 residues. The V gene's germline CDR1 is MDHEN and CDR2 SYDVKM. In DNA form, the CDR3 reads TGTGCCAGCAGTTTCCTAGCGGGAGTGGAGACCCAGTACTTC. It is translated as CASSFLAGVETQYF. Supplemented by reference TRBV28 and TRBJ2-5, the full variable domain reads DVKVTQSSRYLVKRTGEKVFLECVQDMDHENMFWYRQDPGLGLRLIYFSYDVKMKEKGDIPEGYSVSREKKERFSLILESASTNQTSMYLCASSFLAGVETQYFGPGTRLLVL.

The chain is built from TRBV5-1 and TRBJ1-1; 9 bases are shared with TRBD1. Germline CDR1 and CDR2: SGHRS and YFSETQ. The CDR3 is made up of 12 amino acids. The J segment lost 13 bases and the V segment lost 4 bases, leaving 8 bases of the junction unmatched. The CDR3 reads CASSKGQGPCFF. The CDR3 bases are TGCGCCAGCAGCAAAGGACAGGGGCCGTGTTTCTTT.

The J gene is TRBJ2-7, the V gene TRBV12-5; 13 nucleotides align to TRBD2. The germline CDR1 and CDR2 sequences are LGHNT and FRNRAP. Germline trimming cut 6 bases from V and 3 bases from J; bases unmatched to any gene: 11. The CDR3 has 17 amino acids. DNA for the CDR3: TGTGCTAGTGGATTAGGACTAGCGGGGGCGCCGGTCTACGAGCAGTACTTC. This sequence encodes CASGLGLAGAPVYEQYF.

The chain couples TRBV11-3 to TRBJ2-5; D is possibly TRBD2 (5 bases). This CDR3 is 14 amino acids long. The V gene lost 0 bases and the J gene lost 2 bases, with 7 bases spanning the gap. Per germline, CDR1 SGHNT and CDR2 YENEEA. Here the CDR3 reads CASSLDGGQETQYF. The CDR3 coding sequence is TGTGCCAGCAGCTTAGACGGAGGACAAGAGACCCAGTACTTC.

This chain links TRBV5-4 with TRBJ2-3; the match to TRBD2 covers 8 bases. V was clipped by 6 bases and J by 3 bases; unmatched bases: 9. This CDR3 region has 15 residues. In germline, CDR1 is SGHNT, CDR2 YYREEE (reference sequence). In DNA, the CDR3 is TGTGCCAGCACCCGGGGGGGGAGCGGGACAGATACGCAGTATTTT. Translating gives CASTRGGSGTDTQYF.

The V and J genes are TRBV5-6 and TRBJ1-1; tentative D call: TRBD1 (6 bases). V lost 2 bases and J lost 2, with 13 bases in between. CDR1 and CDR2 (germline): SGHDT, YYEEEE. The CDR3 consists of 15 residues. CDR3 protein: CASSLKDRVNTEAFF. CDR3 sequence (DNA): TGTGCCAGCAGCTTAAAGGACAGAGTTAACACTGAAGCTTTCTTT.

The chain employs TRBV7-9 and TRBJ2-5, with D perhaps matching TRBD2 (5 bases). The germline V gene has CDR1 SEHNR and CDR2 FQNEAQ (reference sequence). V was clipped by 7 bases and J by 5 bases, with 17 bases between them. This CDR3 region has 14 residues. DNA for the CDR3: TGTGCCAGCACCTTGGACGCAAGAGGGGAGACCCAGTACTTC. Its protein is CASTLDARGETQYF. Complete variable domain (other parts from reference TRBV7-9 and TRBJ2-5): DTGVSQNPRHKITKRGQNVTFRCDPISEHNRLYWYRQTLGQGPEFLTYFQNEAQLEKSRLLSDRFSAERPKGSFSTLEIQRTEQGDSAMYLCASTLDARGETQYFGPGTRLLVL.

The V call is TRBV6-4, the J call TRBJ2-1, with 10 bases matching TRBD1. CDR3 length equals 14 residues. V shed 4 bases, J shed 7 bases, and the junction held 4 bases outside the gene matches. The germline CDR1 and CDR2 sequences are MRHNA and SNTAGT. The CDR3 bases are TGTGCCAGCAGTGCCCGACAGGGGGCGAATGAGCAGTTCTTC. Encoded protein: CASSARQGANEQFF.

Only one count was recorded for this clone. The chain has TRBV5-1 and TRBJ2-5; a possible D gene is TRBD1 (6 bases). Trimming left V 0 bases short and J 5 bases short, with 23 bases between. The CDR3 runs 18 residues. Per germline, CDR1 SGHRS and CDR2 YFSETQ. The CDR3 here is CASSLERQARQPKETQYF. CDR3 in DNA: TGCGCCAGCAGCTTGGAGAGACAGGCCCGCCAACCCAAGGAGACCCAGTACTTC.

The rearrangement links TRBV7-8 to TRBJ2-7, with D perhaps TRBD2 (6 bases). Germline-derived CDR1 and CDR2 are SGHVS and FQNEAQ. V dropped 6 bases and J dropped 2 bases, with 23 bases sitting between them. The CDR3 runs 17 residues. CDR3 protein: CASSQTLLATNAYEQYF. CDR3 DNA sequence: TGTGCCAGCAGTCAAACCCTCCTAGCGACTAATGCCTACGAGCAGTACTTC.

The chain carries TRBV5-1 and TRBJ1-5, with D uncertain. V shed 2 bases and J shed 7 bases, with 10 bases lying between them. The CDR3 consists of 13 residues. Germline V gene lookup returns CDR1 SGHRS and CDR2 YFSETQ. CDR3 in amino acids: CASSFLTGQPQHF. The CDR3 region has the DNA TGCGCCAGCAGCTTCCTGACCGGACAGCCCCAGCATTTT.

V usage is TRBV7-2 and J usage is TRBJ2-1; 9 nucleotides match TRBD1. J gave up 7 bases and V 4 bases, and 8 bases lay outside the gene matches. Germline lookup yields CDR1 SGHTA and CDR2 FQGNSA. This CDR3 region has 15 residues. CDR3 residues: CASSSDRGWVNEQFF. The CDR3 region has the DNA TGTGCCAGCAGCTCGGACAGGGGTTGGGTTAATGAGCAGTTCTTC.

This sequence joins TRBV5-1 and TRBJ1-2; D is undetermined. The CDR3 runs 15 residues. Trimming removed 4 bases from V and 2 bases from J, with 15 bases in between. CDR1 and CDR2 from the germline V gene are SGHRS and YFSETQ. The CDR3 spells CASSLELRKNYGYTF. The DNA of the CDR3 is TGCGCCAGCAGCCTGGAACTAAGGAAGAACTATGGCTACACCTTC.

V gene TRBV7-9 combines with J gene TRBJ2-7, with 13 bases fitting TRBD2. V lost 2 bases to trimming and J lost 4 bases; unmatched junction nucleotides: 5. This CDR3 spans 16 amino acids. Germline V lookup: CDR1 SEHNR, CDR2 FQNEAQ (reference sequence). CDR3 loop: CASSLSRTSGSYEQYF. In DNA form, the CDR3 reads TGTGCCAGCAGCTTATCGCGGACTAGCGGGAGTTACGAGCAGTACTTC. Looking up the rest from reference TRBV7-9 and TRBJ2-7 gives the full variable domain: DTGVSQNPRHKITKRGQNVTFRCDPISEHNRLYWYRQTLGQGPEFLTYFQNEAQLEKSRLLSDRFSAERPKGSFSTLEIQRTEQGDSAMYLCASSLSRTSGSYEQYFGPGTRLTVT.

The CDR3 protein is CARSLGGRGDTQYF. The CDR3 nucleotides read TGTGCCAGAAGCTTGGGCGGGAGAGGGGATACGCAGTATTTT. The chain has TRBV5-3 and TRBJ2-3, with 7 bases fitting TRBD2. TRBV5-3 carries the ORF label, with uncertain function. V gave up 0 bases and J gave up 6 bases; unmatched junction bases: 4. This CDR3 has 14 residues.

V and J are TRBV6-1 and TRBJ1-3; TRBD1 matches 7 bases. Per the germline V gene, CDR1 is MNHNS and CDR2 is SASEGT. The CDR3 is made up of 13 amino acids. V shed 7 bases and J 3 bases; nucleotides not matched to a gene: 3. The CDR3 protein is CASMPGGGNTIYF. In nucleotides, the CDR3 is TGTGCCAGCATGCCAGGGGGTGGAAACACCATATATTTT.

This rearrangement joins TRBV5-4 to TRBJ2-1; no clear D gene. V lost 4 bases and J lost 2, with 13 bases in between. This CDR3 region has 15 residues. Germline-derived CDR1 and CDR2 are SGHNT and YYREEE (reference sequence). The CDR3 sequence is CASSRALGTYNEQFF. The DNA of the CDR3 is TGTGCCAGCAGCCGGGCGTTAGGGACCTACAATGAGCAGTTCTTC.